Listed here are 14 T cell receptor beta chains from one sample, sequenced in a study of radiotherapy plus CTLA-4 blockade in lung cancer. Only in-frame clones appear in the TCRdb table, and some are missing; sequencing was by immunoSEQ multiplex PCR. This table has fewer than 90,000 clones, around 86% appearing once. Sequencing used peripheral blood, obtained from a patient treated with radiotherapy plus ipilimumab. The receptors here all came from a human donor with non-small cell lung cancer who had stable disease on radiotherapy plus ipilimumab.

V usage is TRBV7-3 and J usage is TRBJ2-2, with 7 bases matching TRBD2. CDR3 length equals 15 residues. With 5 bases clipped from V and 7 bases from J, the junction kept 10 bases outside the gene matches. CDR1 SGHTA and CDR2 FQGTGA come from the germline V gene. This chain's CDR3 is CASSPQSGVGGELFF. CDR3 coding DNA: TGTGCCAGCAGCCCCCAAAGCGGGGTGGGCGGGGAGCTGTTTTTT.

The chain couples TRBV7-9 to TRBJ1-4, with a possible D match to TRBD1 (5 bases). Germline lookup yields CDR1 SEHNR and CDR2 FQNEAQ (reference sequence). The CDR3 is 13 amino acids. V gave up 5 bases and J gave up 7 bases, with 11 bases separating them. The CDR3 is CASSDRRGEKLFF. The CDR3 DNA reads as TGTGCCAGCAGCGACAGACGCGGTGAAAAACTGTTTTTT. The complete variable domain, with remaining parts taken from reference TRBV7-9 and TRBJ1-4, reads DTGVSQNPRHKITKRGQNVTFRCDPISEHNRLYWYRQTLGQGPEFLTYFQNEAQLEKSRLLSDRFSAERPKGSFSTLEIQRTEQGDSAMYLCASSDRRGEKLFFGSGTQLSVL.

The rearrangement uses TRBV28 and TRBJ1-4; perhaps TRBD1 as D (5 bases). Per the germline V gene, CDR1 is MDHEN and CDR2 is SYDVKM. The CDR3 covers 15 residues. The V gene lost 9 bases and the J gene lost 0 bases, with 14 bases spanning the gap. CDR3 sequence: CASSDRQTTNEKLFF. The CDR3 bases are TGTGCCAGTTCAGATCGACAGACAACTAATGAAAAACTGTTTTTT.

The J gene is TRBJ2-7, the V gene TRBV7-8; D is unresolved. V was trimmed by 1 base and J by 0 bases, leaving 7 bases between them. This CDR3 is 14 amino acids long. Looked up from germline, CDR1 is SGHVS and CDR2 is FQNEAQ. CDR3 residues: CASSLGANSYEQYF. The CDR3 bases are TGTGCCAGCAGCTTAGGAGCGAACTCCTACGAGCAGTACTTC.

The chain carries TRBV18 and TRBJ2-1, with TRBD2 matching over 15 bases. J gave up 5 bases and V 3 bases, and 5 bases lay outside the gene matches. The germline V gene has CDR1 KGHSH and CDR2 LQKENI. The CDR3 consists of 17 residues. The CDR3 protein is CASSPPGLAGGNNEQFF. The CDR3 nucleotides are TGTGCCAGCTCACCTCCAGGACTAGCGGGGGGGAACAATGAGCAGTTCTTC.

The J gene is TRBJ2-7, the V gene TRBV30; 7 bases are shared with TRBD1. J was trimmed by 12 bases and V by 1 base; bases with no gene match: 12. Germline loops: CDR1 GTSNPN, CDR2 SVGIG (reference sequence). This CDR3 has 13 residues. For the CDR3, the DNA is TGTGCCTGGAGTGACGGGACAGCCGACCCTAGGTACTTC. Protein product: CAWSDGTADPRYF.

J is TRBJ1-4 and V is TRBV27, with D maybe TRBD1 (5 bases). Germline values: CDR1 MNHEY, CDR2 SMNVEV (reference sequence). The CDR3 is 15 residues long. V lost 5 bases and J lost 7, with 17 bases in between. The CDR3 region has the DNA TGTGCCAGCAGTCCACCCCGGGGGGTAGGTGAAAAACTGTTTTTT. Translated: CASSPPRGVGEKLFF.

The chain uses TRBV2 and TRBJ2-1; 11 nucleotides line up with TRBD2. CDR1 is SNHLY and CDR2 is FYNNEI in the germline V gene. Losses at the gene ends were 8 bases for V and 4 bases for J; bases not matched to a gene: 4. The CDR3 has 14 residues. The CDR3 here is CASGSSGRYNEQFF. The CDR3 coding sequence is TGTGCCAGCGGTTCTAGCGGGAGGTACAATGAGCAGTTCTTC.

The chain combines TRBV27 with TRBJ2-1; 9 bases agree with TRBD2. Germline V gene data show CDR1 as MNHEY and CDR2 as SMNVEV (reference sequence). The CDR3 loop spans 15 amino acids. Germline trimming cut 6 bases from V and 8 bases from J; bases unmatched to any gene: 11. CDR3 sequence reads: CASSSWVAGVDEQFF. CDR3 DNA sequence: TGTGCCAGCAGCTCTTGGGTAGCGGGAGTTGATGAGCAGTTCTTC.

J is TRBJ2-5 and V is TRBV18, with 7 bases aligning to TRBD1. Germline V gene sequence: CDR1 KGHSH, CDR2 LQKENI. This CDR3 is built from 16 residues. V lost 0 bases to trimming and J lost 2 bases; unmatched junction nucleotides: 6. CDR3 in DNA: TGTGCCAGCTCACCACCGGAGACAGGGAGACAAGAGACCCAGTACTTC. Amino acid sequence: CASSPPETGRQETQYF.

This chain uses TRBV6-1 with TRBJ2-1; D gene unclear. The V end was cut by 4 bases, the J end by 8 bases, with 15 bases between. The CDR3 covers 14 residues. The germline V gene encodes CDR1 MNHNS and CDR2 SASEGT. Here the CDR3 DNA reads TGTGCCAGCAGTGTTTTACGTGGAAGGGATGAGCAGTTCTTC. Translation gives CASSVLRGRDEQFF.

This clone was observed a single time. The genes are TRBV2 and TRBJ1-4; 11 positions agree with TRBD1. Germline-derived CDR1 and CDR2 are SNHLY and FYNNEI. V was clipped by 5 bases and J by 5 bases; unmatched bases: 1. This CDR3 has 14 residues. CDR3 nucleotides: TGTGCCAGCAGTAGGGACAGGGGGAATGAAAAACTGTTTTTT. This sequence encodes CASSRDRGNEKLFF. The full variable domain, with the rest looked up from reference TRBV2 and TRBJ1-4, is EPEVTQTPSHQVTQMGQEVILRCVPISNHLYFYWYRQILGQKVEFLVSFYNNEISEKSEIFDDQFSVERPDGSNFTLKIRSTKLEDSAMYFCASSRDRGNEKLFFGSGTQLSVL.

The genes are TRBV6-1 and TRBJ1-2, with TRBD1 identical over 7 bases. V gave up 5 bases and J gave up 2 bases; unmatched junction bases: 8. Per germline, CDR1 MNHNS and CDR2 SASEGT. The CDR3 loop spans 15 amino acids. The DNA for the CDR3 is TGTGCCAGCAGTTCGCAGGGACAGCCCAACTATGGCTACACCTTC. Protein: CASSSQGQPNYGYTF.

The rearrangement links TRBV11-2 to TRBJ2-1; D possibly corresponds to TRBD1 (6 bases). This CDR3 contains 15 residues. Germline V gene sequence: CDR1 SGHAT, CDR2 FQNNGV. The V end was cut by 5 bases, the J end by 8 bases, with 19 bases between. CDR3 bases: TGTGCCAGCAGCCCGAACAGGGTGACCCCCCATGAGCAGTTCTTC. Translation: CASSPNRVTPHEQFF.